Sequencing of this T cell receptor (beta chain) was carried out in a study of blood T cell repertoires in COVID-19. Patients from Seattle were sampled longitudinally, starting during active infection. Repertoires were generated with immunoSEQ multiplex PCR, while TCRdb's copy carries only in-frame clones and drops some. Of about 250,000 clones listed, over 90% were seen once; the top ten hold about 0.79%. Trimming took 0 bases from V and 6 from J, leaving 10 bases between them. This CDR3 region has 15 residues. Looked up from germline, CDR1 is SGDLS and CDR2 is YYNGEE. The TCR originated in a man aged 25 to 40 with COVID-19, enrolled during active disease. V usage is TRBV9 and J usage is TRBJ1-6, with D tentatively TRBD1 (5 bases). The specimen sequenced was peripheral blood. CDR3 nucleotides: TGTGCCAGCAGCGTAGAGACAGAATTTAATTCACCCCTCCACTTT. This translates into CASSVETEFNSPLHF.